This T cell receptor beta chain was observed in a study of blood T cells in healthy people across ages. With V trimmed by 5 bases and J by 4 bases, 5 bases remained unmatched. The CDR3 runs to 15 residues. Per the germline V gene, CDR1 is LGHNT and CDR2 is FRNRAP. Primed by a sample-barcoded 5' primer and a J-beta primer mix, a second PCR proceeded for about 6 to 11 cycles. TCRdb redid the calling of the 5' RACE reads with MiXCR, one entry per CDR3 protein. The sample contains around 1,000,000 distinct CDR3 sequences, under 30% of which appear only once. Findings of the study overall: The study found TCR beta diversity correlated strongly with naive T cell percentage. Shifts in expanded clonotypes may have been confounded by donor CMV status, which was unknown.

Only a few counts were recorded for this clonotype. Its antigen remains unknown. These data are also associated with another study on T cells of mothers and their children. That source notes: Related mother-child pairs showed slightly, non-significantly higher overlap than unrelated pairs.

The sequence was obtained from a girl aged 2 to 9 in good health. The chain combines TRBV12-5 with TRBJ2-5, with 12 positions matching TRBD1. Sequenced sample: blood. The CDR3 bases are TGTGCTAGTGGTCCGGGACAGGGGGCAGGAGAGACCCAGTACTTC. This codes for CASGPGQGAGETQYF.